This TCR beta chain was identified in a study of beta chain features in type 1 diabetes. The CDR3 covers 15 residues. V shed 1 base and J shed 3 bases, with 12 bases lying between them. Germline V gene sequence: CDR1 SEHNR, CDR2 FQNEAQ (reference sequence). Findings and caveats of the study: Here, the possible influence of HLA type (on TCRB rearrangement) remained unresolved. For cells with high TCR expression, cDNA sequencing could yield over-representation. Patients' naive, central memory and Treg TCRB repertoires seemed closer to one another than those of healthy donors. All four CD4+ subsets from Type 1 diabetes patients carried moderately but significantly shorter TCRB CDR3s.

On this clone itself: Its specificity is not known.

Expressed TCRB transcripts were sequenced because the entire RNA isolate underwent reverse transcription. Only in-frame clones appear in the TCRdb table, and some are missing; sequencing was by immunoSEQ multiplex PCR. The table has roughly 38,000 clones, 65% to 80% seen once. The sequence was obtained from a man in his thirties or forties with type 1 diabetes. Some clones in this sample may be carry-over from other donors' samples. Sequencing used Tregs from blood. The chain joins TRBV7-9 to TRBJ1-2, with D possibly being TRBD1 (5 bases). In DNA, the CDR3 is TGTGCCAGCAGCTTAGGACAGCCTACACACTATGGCTACACCTTC. This translates into CASSLGQPTHYGYTF.